A selection of T cell receptor beta chains follows, all from one sample in a study of monozygotic twins with inflammatory bowel disease. TCRdb reprocessed the 5' RACE reads, keeping one entry per CDR3 protein, no DNA. This table lists approximately 150,000 distinct CDR3 sequences. Sequenced sample: blood. All receptors derive from a human donor with ulcerative colitis or Crohn's disease, or a healthy co-twin of an affected twin (not recorded which). CDR3s include the opening cysteine and the closing phenylalanine or tryptophan.

CDR3: CASRDLTGTEAFF; V: TRBV6-5; J: TRBJ1-1
CDR3: CASSSDDGYTEAFF; V: TRBV5-1; J: TRBJ1-1
CDR3: CSAPPGLRGDEQFF; V: TRBV20-1; J: TRBJ2-1
CDR3: CSAKGGDVTQYF; V: TRBV20-1; J: TRBJ2-5
CDR3: CASSLEAGRTDTQYF; V: TRBV5-1; J: TRBJ2-3
CDR3: CASTQLAGGTDEQFF; V: TRBV27; J: TRBJ2-1
CDR3: CSALSGRSDTQYF; V: TRBV20-1; J: TRBJ2-3
CDR3: CSVASPRKETQYF; V: TRBV29-1; J: TRBJ2-5
CDR3: CASSHTFNQPQHF; V: TRBV4-1; J: TRBJ1-5
CDR3: CATLAGVHNEQFF; V: TRBV28; J: TRBJ2-1
CDR3: CSARLVSSYNSPLHF; V: TRBV20-1; J: TRBJ1-6
CDR3: CASSFPGEEQFF; V: TRBV7-9; J: TRBJ2-1
CDR3: CASSLWRGPRQGWPHLGNQPQHF; V: TRBV5-1; J: TRBJ1-5
CDR3: CASSLRAAGDTEAFF; V: TRBV27; J: TRBJ1-1
CDR3: CASSLVWWDRAGEQYF; V: TRBV5-5; J: TRBJ2-7
CDR3: CSARDGSVDNEQFF; V: TRBV20-1; J: TRBJ2-1
CDR3: CASSFPGSPAGELFF; V: TRBV5-1; J: TRBJ2-2
CDR3: CASSSRGYSNQPQHF; V: TRBV27; J: TRBJ1-5
CDR3: CASSPRGTSGYNEQFF; V: TRBV7-2; J: TRBJ2-1
CDR3: CSGLTSGRTGTGELFF; V: TRBV29-1; J: TRBJ2-2
CDR3: CASSLNLEGPNTEAFF; V: TRBV5-1; J: TRBJ1-1
CDR3: CASIKEGNYGYTF; V: TRBV12-3/TRBV12-4; J: TRBJ1-2
CDR3: CASSPQTGLGSYEQYF; V: TRBV11-3; J: TRBJ2-7
CDR3: CARPQGNTGELFF; V: TRBV6-4; J: TRBJ2-2
CDR3: CASSLAGDAYEQYF; V: TRBV7-2; J: TRBJ2-7
CDR3: CASSQYRADTQYF; V: TRBV7-2; J: TRBJ2-3
CDR3: CSVGAGEGTDTQYF; V: TRBV29-1; J: TRBJ2-3
CDR3: CASSPRQGDRDEQFF; V: TRBV9; J: TRBJ2-1
CDR3: CASSLAAGNTVYF; V: TRBV7-9; J: TRBJ1-3
CDR3: CASSYRQGTGSFF; V: TRBV5-1; J: TRBJ1-1
CDR3: CASSSSTSTSSYNEQFF; V: TRBV7-2; J: TRBJ2-1
CDR3: CASSLAYSGGQETQYF; V: TRBV7-2; J: TRBJ2-5
CDR3: CASSALAGVDNEQFF; V: TRBV3-1; J: TRBJ2-1
CDR3: CASSETENEQYF; V: TRBV6-2/TRBV6-3; J: TRBJ2-7
CDR3: CASSSREYPYEQYF; V: TRBV5-6; J: TRBJ2-7
CDR3: CASSLGTSGSTDTQYF; V: TRBV7-9; J: TRBJ2-3
CDR3: CASSQDGLAYYNEQFF; V: TRBV4-2; J: TRBJ2-1
CDR3: CASSSVWGRGNTDTQYF; V: TRBV7-2; J: TRBJ2-3
CDR3: CASSLELGRPVNQPQHF; V: TRBV7-2; J: TRBJ1-5
CDR3: CASSLERPRFETQYF; V: TRBV5-1; J: TRBJ2-5
CDR3: CASSLVAGGTDTQYF; V: TRBV27; J: TRBJ2-3